Here is one TCR beta chain with its context. V was trimmed by 1 base and J by 8 bases, leaving 14 bases between them. This CDR3 has 14 amino acids. In germline, CDR1 is SGHAT, CDR2 FQNNGV. Original handling: It was from reference gene primer amplification that nucleated cell counts were estimated. The table came from immunoSEQ multiplex PCR; TCRdb's copy has only in-frame clones and leaves some out. Clone size and the V and J calls come from that table; the DNA yielded D and trimming. The sample shows 150,000 to 200,000 clones, about 90% of them seen only once. These data originate in a study of blood T cell repertoires in COVID-19. Study-level background: Spain, Italy and the United States supplied samples that represented acute and convalescent COVID-19.

The sequencing input was peripheral blood. This TCR derives from a woman aged 70 to 79 with acute or convalescent COVID-19. J is TRBJ1-2 and V is TRBV11-2; the D gene is possibly TRBD1 (6 bases). The chain's CDR3 is CASSLVAGAGGYTF. CDR3 DNA sequence: TGTGCCAGCAGCTTAGTGGCGGGGGCAGGAGGCTACACCTTC. The variable domain in full, completed from reference TRBV11-2 and TRBJ1-2, reads EAGVAQSPRYKIIEKRQSVAFWCNPISGHATLYWYQQILGQGPKLLIQFQNNGVVDDSQLPKDRFSAERLKGVDSTLKIQPAKLEDSAVYLCASSLVAGAGGYTFGSGTRLTVV.